This entry lists 19 T cell receptor beta chains sequenced from one sample in a study of response to subunit inactivated influenza vaccine. MiXCR, run by TCRdb on the RT-PCR reads, gives a single entry per CDR3 protein. This table holds 500,000 to 750,000 distinct CDR3 sequences, less than 15% found once. Here the sequenced sample was PBMCs from blood, taken 11 to 12 days after vaccination. These receptors all stem from a man aged 45 to 65 who received an inactivated influenza vaccine.

The V call is TRBV14, the J call TRBJ2-3; D uncertain. The V end lost 1 base, the J end lost 2 bases, and 13 bases lay between the germline ends. The CDR3 totals 16 residues. Germline lookup yields CDR1 SGHDN and CDR2 FVKESK. The CDR3 sequence is CASSQAPRSPTDTQYF. Here the CDR3 DNA reads TGTGCCAGCAGCCAAGCTCCCAGGAGCCCCACAGATACGCAGTATTTT.

This clonotype was detected ten times or more. The V gene is TRBV6-1, the J gene TRBJ1-2; 7 bases are a match to TRBD1. The CDR3 spans 16 residues. Germline V gene data show CDR1 as MNHNS and CDR2 as SASEGT. J lost 0 bases, V lost 5 bases, and 9 bases had no gene match. CDR3 sequence (DNA): TGTGCCAGCAGTCCGCCGGGACAGAGGACTAACTATGGCTACACCTTC. It translates to CASSPPGQRTNYGYTF.

V and J are TRBV6-2 or TRBV6-3 and TRBJ2-2; perhaps TRBD2 as D (5 bases). Trimming took 6 bases from V and 7 from J, leaving 15 bases between them. The CDR3 is 14 residues long. CDR1 is MNHEY, CDR2 SVGEGT, per germline. CDR3 sequence: CASSTGIGGGELFF. CDR3 sequence (DNA): TGTGCCAGCAGCACGGGAATCGGTGGCGGGGAGCTGTTTTTT.

This clonotype was counted between two and nine times. The CDR3 DNA sequence: TGTGCCAGCAGCTTAGACCAGGGGGCAGGGCTCTACGAGCAGTACTTC. It specifies CASSLDQGAGLYEQYF. The chain employs TRBV7-2 and TRBJ2-7; 8 bases are a match to TRBD1. This CDR3 region has 16 residues. After removal of 1 base from V and 3 bases from J, the junction contained 8 bases not matched to a gene. Germline-derived CDR1 and CDR2 are SGHTA and FQGNSA.

The chain couples TRBV5-4 to TRBJ2-7; 8 nucleotides line up with TRBD2. The CDR3 sequence is 13 residues long. V was clipped by 3 bases and J by 4 bases; unmatched bases: 3. CDR1 is SGHNT and CDR2 is YYREEE in the germline V gene (reference sequence). The CDR3 loop is CASSSGLDYEQYF. CDR3 nucleotide sequence: TGTGCCAGCAGCTCGGGACTAGATTACGAGCAGTACTTC.

This clonotype has just a few counts. The chain couples TRBV6-6 to TRBJ2-3; D is undetermined. The CDR3 consists of 13 residues. V lost 7 bases and J 5 bases, leaving 13 bases between the germline ends. CDR1 and CDR2 from the germline V gene are MNHNY and SVGAGI (reference sequence). This CDR3 is CASTPSPGDTQYF. The DNA for the CDR3 is TGTGCCAGCACCCCCTCGCCGGGAGATACGCAGTATTTT.

This clonotype was seen more than once but under ten times. The chain combines TRBV20-1 with TRBJ1-5; possible D gene TRBD1, 5 bases. V lost 6 bases and J 7 bases, leaving 19 bases between the germline ends. Germline-derived CDR1 and CDR2 are DFQATT and SNEGSKA (reference sequence). CDR3 length equals 14 residues. The CDR3 region is CSAGRGMQTQPQHF. The CDR3 DNA follows: TGCAGTGCCGGGCGGGGGATGCAAACGCAGCCCCAGCATTTT.

The table lists this clonotype with a few counts. CDR3 nucleotides: TGTGCCAGCTCACCCTATCCAGGCACCTCCTACGAGCAGTACTTC. Protein: CASSPYPGTSYEQYF. The chain has TRBV18 and TRBJ2-7; D call uncertain. V lost 3 bases, J lost 0 bases, and 12 bases lay in between. This CDR3 is built from 15 residues. The germline V gene has CDR1 KGHSH and CDR2 LQKENI.

The chain carries TRBV6-2 or TRBV6-3 and TRBJ2-3; a weak D match, TRBD2 (6 bases). The germline V gene encodes CDR1 MNHEY and CDR2 SVGEGT. The CDR3 covers 13 residues. Trimming removed 6 bases from V and 8 bases from J, with 15 bases in between. The CDR3 loop reads CASRWGGAATQYF. The CDR3 DNA sequence: TGTGCCAGCAGATGGGGCGGGGCGGCTACGCAGTATTTT.

This clonotype was observed a few times. The V and J genes are TRBV5-6 and TRBJ2-1; no reliable D call. From germline, CDR1 is SGHDT and CDR2 YYEEEE. This CDR3 contains 15 residues. The ends were cut back, 0 bases at V and 5 bases at J, with 12 bases in the middle. CDR3 nucleotides: TGTGCCAGCAGCTTGGGTAGGACCTACAACAATGAGCAGTTCTTC. It codes for CASSLGRTYNNEQFF.

This clonotype showed up just a few times. The V gene is TRBV5-1, the J gene TRBJ2-1; D possibly corresponds to TRBD1 (6 bases). The CDR3 is 17 residues long. Germline CDR1 is SGHRS and CDR2 is YFSETQ. Trimming removed 6 bases at V and 8 bases at J, with 27 bases between. The CDR3 sequence is CASTMDGGPHSLHEQFF. CDR3 nucleotides: TGCGCCAGCACCATGGATGGGGGCCCTCACTCGCTCCATGAGCAGTTCTTC.

The chain employs TRBV24-1 and TRBJ2-3; D is uncertain. The germline gives CDR1 KGHDR, CDR2 SFDVKD. The V gene lost 3 bases and the J gene lost 4 bases, with 7 bases spanning the gap. The CDR3 is made up of 13 amino acids. The CDR3 loop reads CATSDPQPDTQYF. The CDR3 bases are TGTGCCACCAGTGATCCACAGCCAGATACGCAGTATTTT.

This clonotype was seen only a few times. The rearrangement uses TRBV12-3 or TRBV12-4 and TRBJ2-2; no definite D call. The CDR3 has 15 amino acids. The V and J ends lost 5 bases and 4 bases respectively, with 14 bases between them. The CDR3 loop reads CASSPDVGSTGELFF. In DNA, the CDR3 is TGTGCCAGCAGTCCCGATGTGGGCAGCACCGGGGAGCTGTTTTTT.

The rearrangement uses TRBV7-2 and TRBJ2-5; 11 positions agree with TRBD2. V lost 1 base to trimming and J lost 2 bases; unmatched junction nucleotides: 3. The CDR3 contains 16 residues. Germline CDR1 SGHTA, CDR2 FQGNSA. DNA for the CDR3: TGTGCCAGCAGCTTAGGACTAGCGGGGCGTCAAGAGACCCAGTACTTC. The encoded protein is CASSLGLAGRQETQYF.

This clonotype was counted between two and nine times. V gene TRBV28 combines with J gene TRBJ2-1; the D call may be TRBD1 or TRBD2 (5 bases each). V dropped 2 bases and J dropped 14 bases, with 16 bases sitting between them. CDR3 length: 13 residues. Per the germline V gene, CDR1 is MDHEN and CDR2 is SYDVKM. The CDR3 nucleotides read TGTGCCAGCAGTTTAGTCCGGGGCCCCCCTGAGTTCTTC. It specifies CASSLVRGPPEFF.

A few counts support this clonotype. This chain links TRBV3-1 with TRBJ2-1; perhaps TRBD2 as D (6 bases). The CDR3 spans 14 residues. Per germline, CDR1 LGHDT and CDR2 YNNKEL (reference sequence). Written as DNA, the CDR3 is TGTGCTACCCGGGGGAAATCGAGTCTCCATGAGCAGTTCTTC. Amino acid sequence: CATRGKSSLHEQFF.

This clonotype appeared a few times. The gene calls are TRBV29-1 and TRBJ2-2, with D unclear. Germline V lookup: CDR1 SQVTM, CDR2 ANQGSEA. V was pared by 3 bases and J by 6 bases, with 11 bases between. The CDR3 has 13 amino acids. DNA for the CDR3: TGCAGCGTTGATTTCAGTACCTCCGGGGAGCTGTTTTTT. Translated, it gives CSVDFSTSGELFF.

The genes are TRBV29-1 and TRBJ2-3, with 11 bases fitting TRBD2. The CDR3 covers 14 residues. CDR1 is SQVTM and CDR2 is ANQGSEA in the germline V gene. Trimming at V came to 8 bases and at J to 1 base, leaving 5 bases not matched to a gene. As DNA, the CDR3 is TGCAGCCTAGGACTAGCGGGTCGCACAGATACGCAGTATTTT. It codes for CSLGLAGRTDTQYF.

This clonotype was counted between two and nine times. The rearrangement uses TRBV20-1 and TRBJ2-7; D is unclear. The germline CDR1 and CDR2 sequences are DFQATT and SNEGSKA (reference sequence). Deletions cut 0 bases from V and 4 bases from J, with 16 bases between. The CDR3 extends over 15 amino acids. CDR3 sequence reads: CSARDRTRNLYEQYF. CDR3 coding DNA: TGCAGTGCTAGAGATCGTACGAGAAACTTGTACGAGCAGTACTTC.